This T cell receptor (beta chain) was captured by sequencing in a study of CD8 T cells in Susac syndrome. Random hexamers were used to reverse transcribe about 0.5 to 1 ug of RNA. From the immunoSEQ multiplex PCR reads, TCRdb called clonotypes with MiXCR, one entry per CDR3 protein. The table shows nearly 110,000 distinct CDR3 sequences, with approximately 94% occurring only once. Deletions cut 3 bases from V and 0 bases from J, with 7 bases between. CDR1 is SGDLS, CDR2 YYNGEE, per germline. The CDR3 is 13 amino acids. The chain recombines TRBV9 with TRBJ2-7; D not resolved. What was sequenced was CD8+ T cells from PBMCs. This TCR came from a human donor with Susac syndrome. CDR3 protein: CASSGASSYEQYF. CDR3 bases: TGTGCCAGCAGCGGGGCCTCCTCCTACGAGCAGTACTTC.